This T cell receptor (beta chain) was obtained from a study of metastatic and nonmetastatic thyroid tumors (dated by TCRdb to 2020 to 2021). For the study in its entirety: The researchers compared repertoires between peripheral blood samples and tumor or nodule tissue samples from patients with malignant or benign thyroid disease.

The junction carries 9 bases between V and J, which are trimmed by 0 bases and 7 bases respectively. From cysteine to phenylalanine, the CDR3 is 13 amino acids long. Of all the DNA, just the CDR3 is kept, 39 bases in frame from base 1. According to the germline V gene, CDR1 reads SGHVS and CDR2 reads FNYEAQ. What the research found in general, with its limitations: TCR beta diversity was reported as significantly higher in malignant tumors than in benign nodules, in both blood and tumor samples.

No patient had received any treatment before thyroid surgery. The study retrospectively analysed patient clinical samples collected from the early 2010s to the late 2010s using T-cell receptor beta sequencing. Receptors were amplified or captured by PCR. For sequencing, an Illumina HiSeq 4000 was employed. The TCR beta-chain CDR3 region of each patient was profiled by high-throughput sequencing. The published analysis was carried out like this. A classifier to discriminate distant-metastatic papillary thyroid cancer patients was built from CDR3 differences across clinicopathological groups. The Shannon index was used to assess repertoire diversity, and the Morisita-Horn index was used to assess tumor-blood repertoire similarity. TCRdb reprocessing: public reads trimmed at Q25 with fastp, clones called with MiXCR, in-frame beta chains kept. TCRdb's processing, not the authors', yielded these V and J calls. This sample gives about 16,000 clones in total; roughly 25% of them show up just once. The leading ten clones occupy 15% of the sample.

Remarks on this clone: The antigen it recognizes is unknown. Base qualities are not provided; no much larger clone lies one nucleotide away.

The chain uses TRBV7-6 and TRBJ1-2; no D gene call is confident. The sequence came from a female donor with papillary thyroid cancer or a benign thyroid nodule (not recorded which). Some clones in this sample may be carry-over from other donors' samples. The sample taken for sequencing was adjacent normal tissue. The base sequence is TGTGCCAGCAGCTTAGCGGCGGGGTCTGGCTACACCTTC. It specifies CASSLAAGSGYTF. The CDR3 plus the reference TRBV7-6 and TRBJ1-2 genes for the other parts give the full variable domain: GAGVSQSPRYKVTKRGQDVALRCDPISGHVSLYWYRQALGQGPEFLTYFNYEAQQDKSGLPNDRFSAERPEGSISTLTIQRTEQRDSAMYRCASSLAAGSGYTFGSGTRLTVV.